This is a list of T cell receptor beta chains from one sample in a study of shared clonotypes between healthy human individuals. Sequencing used immunoSEQ multiplex PCR; TCRdb keeps in-frame clones, though not all of them. The repertoire holds under 1,900,000 clones, with approximately 98.5% as singletons. Sequenced input: naive CD4+ T cells sorted from blood. These receptors came from a man aged 25 to 45 in good health. The CDR3 runs from the conserved cysteine through the conserved F or W. D genes are given only for firm matches. Size values are once, few and many counts, or a class for expanded clones, and some rows have none.

CDR3 protein	CDR3 DNA	V gene	J gene	D gene	clone size
CASSWGGLPNEQFF	TGTGCCAGCAGTTGGGGAGGCCTCCCCAATGAGCAGTTCTTC	TRBV2	TRBJ2-1	-	-
CASSFLAGGGNEQFF	TGTGCCAGCAGTTTTTTAGCGGGAGGGGGCAATGAGCAGTTCTTC	TRBV6-5	TRBJ2-1	TRBD2	-
CASTVMGQGGTGELFF	TGTGCCAGCACCGTAATGGGACAGGGGGGCACCGGGGAGCTGTTTTTT	TRBV28	TRBJ2-2	TRBD1	-
CASSARGANTGELFF	TGTGCCAGCAGTGCTCGGGGGGCGAACACCGGGGAGCTGTTTTTT	TRBV2	TRBJ2-2	TRBD2	-
CASSLPGNRELFF	TGTGCCAGCAGTTTACCAGGGAATCGGGAGCTGTTTTTT	TRBV28	TRBJ2-2	-	-
CASSLLRLLPYNEQFF	TGTGCCAGCAGCTTACTACGACTCCTGCCCTACAATGAGCAGTTCTTC	TRBV7-9	TRBJ2-1	-	-
CASSLGTGGRHGELFF	TGTGCCAGCAGTTTAGGGACAGGGGGAAGGCACGGGGAGCTGTTTTTT	TRBV27	TRBJ2-2	TRBD1	-
CSAVQGSSYEQYF	TGCAGCGCTGTACAGGGTAGCTCCTACGAGCAGTACTTC	TRBV29-1	TRBJ2-7	-	-
CASSRTGLSNQPQHF	TGTGCCAGCAGCCGAACAGGGCTTAGCAATCAGCCCCAGCATTTT	TRBV5-6	TRBJ1-5	-	-
CASSPIGGVPGANVLTF	TGTGCCAGCTCACCAATAGGGGGGGTGCCTGGGGCCAACGTCCTGACTTTC	TRBV18	TRBJ2-6	-	once
CASSLVGGSANQPQHF	TGTGCCAGCAGCTTAGTAGGAGGCAGTGCCAATCAGCCCCAGCATTTT	TRBV7-2	TRBJ1-5	-	-
CASSLGSSGGYNEQFF	TGTGCCAGCAGCTTGGGGTCTAGCGGGGGTTACAATGAGCAGTTCTTC	TRBV5-4	TRBJ2-1	TRBD2	-
CASRRTGRSYEQYF	TGTGCCAGCAGGCGGACTGGCCGCTCCTACGAGCAGTACTTC	TRBV27	TRBJ2-7	-	-
CAISVVGSSYEQYF	TGTGCCATCAGTGTTGTGGGAAGCTCCTACGAGCAGTACTTC	TRBV10-3	TRBJ2-7	-	-
CASSVQTGHLTDTQYF	TGTGCCAGCAGCGTTCAAACAGGGCACCTCACAGATACGCAGTATTTT	TRBV9	TRBJ2-3	-	-
CSVEGQGIETQYF	TGCAGCGTTGAGGGACAGGGTATTGAGACCCAGTACTTC	TRBV29-1	TRBJ2-5	TRBD1	-
CASSPRNRVLAETQYF	TGTGCCAGCTCACCAAGGAACAGGGTCTTAGCGGAGACCCAGTACTTC	TRBV18	TRBJ2-5	-	-
CAWSGRGGTEAFF	TGTGCCTGGAGTGGGAGGGGAGGGACTGAAGCTTTCTTT	TRBV30	TRBJ1-1	-	-
CASSEVAGGYNEQFF	TGTGCCAGCAGTGAAGTAGCGGGAGGGTACAATGAGCAGTTCTTC	TRBV6-1	TRBJ2-1	TRBD2	-
CASSPKPGAQPQHF	TGTGCCAGCTCACCAAAGCCAGGGGCTCAGCCCCAGCATTTT	TRBV18	TRBJ1-5	-	-
CASSLVGSGIGGELFF	TGTGCCAGCAGCTTAGTAGGGAGCGGGATCGGCGGGGAGCTGTTTTTT	TRBV7-8	TRBJ2-2	TRBD2	-
CASSLKQTTSNTGELFF	TGTGCCAGCTCACTTAAACAGACCACTTCGAACACCGGGGAGCTGTTTTTT	TRBV18	TRBJ2-2	-	-
CASRMTGPNYGYTF	TGTGCCAGCAGGATGACAGGTCCTAACTATGGCTACACCTTC	TRBV28	TRBJ1-2	-	-
CASGQRMNTGELFF	TGCGCCAGCGGACAGCGAATGAACACCGGGGAGCTGTTTTTT	TRBV5-1	TRBJ2-2	-	-
CASSSRLAGGGLDTQYF	TGTGCCAGTAGTAGCCGTTTGGCGGGGGGAGGACTAGATACGCAGTATTTT	TRBV19	TRBJ2-3	TRBD2	-
CASSIGPSSYEQYF	TGTGCCAGTAGTATAGGTCCAAGCTCCTACGAGCAGTACTTC	TRBV19	TRBJ2-7	-	-
CASAAGTDTEAFF	TGTGCCAGTGCTGCGGGGACCGACACTGAAGCTTTCTTT	TRBV28	TRBJ1-1	-	-
CASSPQGQGRGEQYF	TGTGCCAGCAGCCCCCAGGGACAGGGGAGGGGCGAGCAGTACTTC	TRBV7-9	TRBJ2-7	TRBD1	-
CASSEVGPAGEAFF	TGTGCCAGCAGTGAAGTCGGACCGGCGGGTGAAGCTTTCTTT	TRBV6-1	TRBJ1-1	-	-
CSVARTGGGYEQYF	TGCAGCGTCGCTCGGACAGGGGGCGGATACGAGCAGTACTTC	TRBV29-1	TRBJ2-7	TRBD1	-
CASGLVGTGLRQPQHF	TGTGCTAGTGGTTTGGTCGGGACAGGGCTGAGGCAGCCCCAGCATTTT	TRBV12-5	TRBJ1-5	TRBD1	once
CASRSRTRETQYF	TGTGCCAGCAGATCCAGGACCCGAGAGACCCAGTACTTC	TRBV6-5	TRBJ2-5	-	-
CASSKGYTGELFF	TGTGCCAGCAGTAAAGGATATACCGGGGAGCTGTTTTTT	TRBV6-5	TRBJ2-2	-	-
CASSVGIAGYEQFF	TGTGCCAGCAGCGTAGGTATAGCGGGCTATGAGCAGTTCTTC	TRBV9	TRBJ2-1	TRBD2	-
CASSLPGGEGEQYF	TGTGCCAGCTCACTTCCCGGGGGGGAAGGCGAGCAGTACTTC	TRBV18	TRBJ2-7	TRBD2	-
CASSFPGTEEAFF	TGTGCCAGCAGTTTCCCGGGGACCGAAGAAGCTTTCTTT	TRBV28	TRBJ1-1	-	-
CASGRRAMNEQFF	TGTGCCAGCGGGAGGCGGGCCATGAATGAGCAGTTCTTC	TRBV7-3	TRBJ2-1	-	-
CASSLASGRGETQYF	TGTGCCAGCAGCTTAGCAAGCGGGAGGGGAGAGACCCAGTACTTC	TRBV5-4	TRBJ2-5	TRBD2	-
CASSLIHTGNTEAFF	TGCGCCAGCAGCTTAATCCATACAGGGAACACTGAAGCTTTCTTT	TRBV5-1	TRBJ1-1	-	-
CASSLTPRGRETQYF	TGTGCCAGCAGTCTCACTCCCAGGGGCAGGGAGACCCAGTACTTC	TRBV27	TRBJ2-5	-	-
CASGGTMGPGELFF	TGTGCCAGTGGTGGGACTATGGGTCCCGGGGAGCTGTTTTTT	TRBV2	TRBJ2-2	TRBD2	-
CASSTRLAGETQYF	TGTGCCAGCAGCACCCGACTAGCCGGCGAGACCCAGTACTTC	TRBV14	TRBJ2-5	TRBD2	-
CASSRRQYGYTF	TGTGCCAGCAGTCGGCGACAGTATGGCTACACCTTC	TRBV6-5	TRBJ1-2	-	once
CASRLSGSWETQYF	TGCGCCAGCAGGCTGTCGGGGTCGTGGGAGACCCAGTACTTC	TRBV5-1	TRBJ2-5	-	once
CASSIAGTSIPEQYF	TGTGCCAGTAGTATCGCCGGGACTAGCATTCCCGAGCAGTACTTC	TRBV19	TRBJ2-7	TRBD2	-
CASSVSAVPFF	TGTGCCAGCAGCGTCTCGGCAGTACCGTTCTTC	TRBV28	TRBJ2-1	-	-
CASSQEASGGSYEQYF	TGCGCCAGCAGCCAAGAGGCGTCAGGCGGGAGCTACGAGCAGTACTTC	TRBV4-1	TRBJ2-7	TRBD2	-
CASSPIETTGELFF	TGTGCCAGCTCACCGATCGAAACAACCGGGGAGCTGTTTTTT	TRBV18	TRBJ2-2	-	-
CASSRDRGSEAFF	TGTGCCAGCTCACGTGACAGGGGAAGTGAAGCTTTCTTT	TRBV18	TRBJ1-1	TRBD1	-
CASRWTSGPNEQFF	TGCGCCAGCAGGTGGACTAGCGGGCCCAATGAGCAGTTCTTC	TRBV5-1	TRBJ2-1	TRBD2	-
CATSRGSRGTDTQYF	TGTGCCACCAGCAGAGGTAGCCGAGGCACAGATACGCAGTATTTT	TRBV15	TRBJ2-3	-	-
CASKPREDTQYF	TGTGCCAGCAAACCTAGGGAGGATACGCAGTATTTT	TRBV2	TRBJ2-3	-	-
CASSFGQGATNEKLFF	TGTGCCAGCAGCTTCGGACAGGGGGCAACTAATGAAAAACTGTTTTTT	TRBV7-9	TRBJ1-4	TRBD1	-